The clone carrying this TCR beta chain was found many times. Its specificity is unknown. In TCRdb, the 5' RACE reads were re-called with MiXCR into one record per CDR3 protein. The sample gives more than 45,000 distinct CDR3 sequences, roughly 3.3% of which show up once; approximately 3.1% is in the top ten. From germline, CDR1 is DFQATT and CDR2 SNEGSKA (reference sequence). Trimming took 6 bases from V and 1 from J, leaving 21 bases between them. The length of the CDR3 is 16 residues. This specimen belongs to a study of neurological immune-mediated disorders. Study-level findings and limits: The level of TCR clonal expansion was highest in patients with HTLV-1-associated myelopathy and lowest in multiple sclerosis, where it fell below the level seen in healthy controls.

This chain uses TRBV20-1 with TRBJ1-1; D might be TRBD1 (5 bases). Input material: PBMCs. The sequence derives from a woman in her twenties or thirties with multiple sclerosis. The CDR3 region has the DNA TGCAGTGCCCTAAGTGACAGCGAGCTTAGGAACACTGAAGCTTTCTTT. This gives the protein CSALSDSELRNTEAFF.